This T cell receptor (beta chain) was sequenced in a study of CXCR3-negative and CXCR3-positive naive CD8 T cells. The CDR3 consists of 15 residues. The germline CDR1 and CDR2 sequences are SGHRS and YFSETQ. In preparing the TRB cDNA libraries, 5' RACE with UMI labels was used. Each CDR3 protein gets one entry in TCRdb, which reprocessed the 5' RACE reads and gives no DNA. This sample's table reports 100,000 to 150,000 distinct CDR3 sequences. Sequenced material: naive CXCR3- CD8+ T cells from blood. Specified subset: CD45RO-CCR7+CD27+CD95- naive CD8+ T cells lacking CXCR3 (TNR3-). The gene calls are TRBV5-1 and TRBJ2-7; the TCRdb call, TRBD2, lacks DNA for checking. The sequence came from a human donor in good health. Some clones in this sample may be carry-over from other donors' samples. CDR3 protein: CASSLISGAPYEQYF.